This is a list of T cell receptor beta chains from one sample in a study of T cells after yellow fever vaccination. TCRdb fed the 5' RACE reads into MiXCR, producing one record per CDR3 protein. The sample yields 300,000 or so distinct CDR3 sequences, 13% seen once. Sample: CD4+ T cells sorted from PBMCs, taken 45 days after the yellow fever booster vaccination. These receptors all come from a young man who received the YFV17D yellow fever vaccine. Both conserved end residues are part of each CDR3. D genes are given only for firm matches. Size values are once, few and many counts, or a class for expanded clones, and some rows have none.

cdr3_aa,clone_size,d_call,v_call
CATSVSGGGYNEQFF,NA,NA,TRBV24-1
CASSLTSGVNTEAFF,few,NA,TRBV3-1
CASSSTREANVLTF,NA,NA,TRBV6-2/TRBV6-3
CSVEDSLALSYEQYF,many,NA,TRBV29-1
CSARPRDRGFVLQYF,NA,TRBD1,TRBV20-1
CASSQVSASGYEQYF,NA,NA,TRBV4-3
CATSRVPGQGTDTQYF,few,TRBD1,TRBV15
CATSMLANTGELFF,many,NA,TRBV15
CASSLLLAGQGYEQYF,few,TRBD1,TRBV5-5
CASSVAGGPYNEQFF,NA,TRBD2,TRBV19
CASSNRDRGPQETQYF,NA,TRBD1,TRBV11-1
CSARSSTDTQYF,few,NA,TRBV20-1
CASRPGTGKFF,NA,TRBD1,TRBV7-9
CAIGGAETEAFF,NA,NA,TRBV10-3
CASRAGQGSEQYF,few,TRBD1,TRBV5-1
CASSPGTALKLFF,NA,TRBD1,TRBV18
CASSLFRDSNSPLHF,few,TRBD1,TRBV28
CASSLHAGLDTQYF,NA,NA,TRBV14
CSATGSGATYEQYF,many,TRBD2,TRBV20-1
CASSQVEGAEAFF,few,NA,TRBV3-1
CSARTPPHLRTDTQYF,few,NA,TRBV20-1
CASKDAASYEQYF,NA,NA,TRBV27
CASGLEVGELFF,few,NA,TRBV7-2
CASSEDREIQPQHF,NA,TRBD1,TRBV2
CASSPGTGLAFF,NA,NA,TRBV21-1
CSARGIWRGRAYSNQPQHF,NA,NA,TRBV20-1
CSAIRAGQNQPQHF,few,NA,TRBV20-1
CATFTANEQFF,few,NA,TRBV5-4
CASSRRVNTGELFF,NA,NA,TRBV14
CASSEQQSNYGYTF,many,NA,TRBV25-1
CSARGGPASGYTF,few,NA,TRBV20-1
CASGRPNQPQHF,few,NA,TRBV12-3/TRBV12-4
CASSQGSSWEQFF,once,NA,TRBV4-3
CASSYGDREAFF,NA,TRBD1,TRBV6-6
CASSFNSQGSPLHF,few,NA,TRBV7-9
CASSDGGSFLDTQYF,NA,TRBD2,TRBV3-1
CASKRRGEGTDTQYF,NA,NA,TRBV19
CASSSGSRGAEQFF,few,NA,TRBV7-3
CASSSDSSYNSPLHF,NA,NA,TRBV7-6
CASSPRGQGALYF,few,TRBD1,TRBV5-1
CASSLQSTSYEQYF,NA,NA,TRBV4-3
CASRRLQASTDTQYF,few,NA,TRBV6-1
CSARDLLNEQFF,few,NA,TRBV20-1
CSARAQDGKETQYF,NA,NA,TRBV20-1
CASSPGGWYPDTQYF,few,TRBD1,TRBV7-2
CAWSLSGSPTGELFF,NA,TRBD2,TRBV30
CASSVVGDTQYF,NA,NA,TRBV9
CASSVGQINYNEQFF,few,NA,TRBV9
CASSYIRLAGSETQYF,NA,TRBD2,TRBV6-2/TRBV6-3
CSARDLASYNEQFF,few,NA,TRBV20-1